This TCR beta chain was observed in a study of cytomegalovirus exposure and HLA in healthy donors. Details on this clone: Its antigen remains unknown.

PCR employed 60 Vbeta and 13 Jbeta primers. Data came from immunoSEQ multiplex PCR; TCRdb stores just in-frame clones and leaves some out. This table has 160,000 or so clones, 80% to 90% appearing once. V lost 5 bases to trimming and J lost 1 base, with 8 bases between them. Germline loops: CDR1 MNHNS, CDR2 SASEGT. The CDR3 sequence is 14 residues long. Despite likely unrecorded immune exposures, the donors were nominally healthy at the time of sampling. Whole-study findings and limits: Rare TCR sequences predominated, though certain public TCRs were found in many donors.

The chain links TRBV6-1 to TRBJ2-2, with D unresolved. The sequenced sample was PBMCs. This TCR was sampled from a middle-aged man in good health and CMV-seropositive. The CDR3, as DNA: TGTGCCAGCAGTAAAGTTCGGAACACCGGGGAGCTGTTTTTT. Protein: CASSKVRNTGELFF.